Presented here are 5 T cell receptor beta chains from one specimen sequenced in a study of CD8 T cells in ankylosing spondylitis. TCRdb redid the calling of the 5' RACE reads with MiXCR, one entry per CDR3 protein. The profile covers some 200,000 distinct CDR3 sequences, with more than 10% appearing a single time and more than 15% taken by the ten largest. The specimen was blood, either unsorted or a sorted T cell fraction (not recorded which). The receptors derive from a male donor with ankylosing spondylitis or in good health (not recorded which).

This clonotype has a count of ten or more. The chain has TRBV11-2 and TRBJ2-3; TRBD2 agrees at 9 bases. Looked up from germline, CDR1 is SGHAT and CDR2 is FQNNGV. Losses at the gene ends were 3 bases for V and 2 bases for J; bases not matched to a gene: 9. The CDR3 sequence is 17 residues long. The CDR3 DNA sequence: TGTGCCAGCAGCTTGGATGGACTAGCGTATGTCACAGATACGCAGTATTTT. Its translation: CASSLDGLAYVTDTQYF.

The genes are TRBV13 and TRBJ2-1; D tentatively fits TRBD1 or TRBD2 (6 bases each). CDR3 length: 16 residues. Germline assignment: CDR1 PRHDT and CDR2 FYEKMQ (reference sequence). Between the trimmed V and J ends, which lost 8 bases and 5 bases, there was a span of 22 bases. This chain's CDR3 is CASRSGATTWNNEQFF. The CDR3 bases are TGTGCCAGCCGCTCGGGGGCGACTACATGGAACAATGAGCAGTTCTTC.

This clonotype was counted at least ten times. The chain has TRBV12-3 or TRBV12-4 and TRBJ1-1; tentative D call: TRBD1 (6 bases). The CDR3 is 17 amino acids. The V gene lost 6 bases and the J gene lost 4 bases, with 24 bases spanning the gap. The CDR3 here is CASSRIWGARVGTEAFF. In DNA form, the CDR3 reads TGTGCCAGCAGCCGCATCTGGGGGGCGAGGGTCGGCACTGAAGCTTTCTTT.

The chain employs TRBV7-2 and TRBJ1-2; no clear D. Germline assignment: CDR1 SGHTA and CDR2 FQGNSA. V was pared by 4 bases and J by 4 bases, with 7 bases between. The CDR3 totals 12 residues. This CDR3 reads CASSSPGYGYTF. The CDR3 bases are TGTGCCAGCAGCTCTCCGGGCTATGGCTACACCTTC.

This clonotype has more than one count but fewer than ten. The V call is TRBV10-3, the J call TRBJ2-3; TRBD1 aligns across 7 bases. Germline lookup yields CDR1 ENHRY and CDR2 SYGVKD. The CDR3 is made up of 16 amino acids. V lost 0 bases to trimming and J lost 0 bases; unmatched junction nucleotides: 3. The CDR3 sequence is CAISESGTASTDTQYF. CDR3 nucleotides: TGTGCCATCAGTGAGTCGGGGACAGCAAGCACAGATACGCAGTATTTT.